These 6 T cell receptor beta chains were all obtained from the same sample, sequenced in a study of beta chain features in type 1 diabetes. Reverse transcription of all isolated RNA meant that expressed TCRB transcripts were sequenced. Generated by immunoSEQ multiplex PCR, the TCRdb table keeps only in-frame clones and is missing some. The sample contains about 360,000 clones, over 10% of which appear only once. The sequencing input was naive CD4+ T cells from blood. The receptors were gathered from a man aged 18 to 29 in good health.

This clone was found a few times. In nucleotides, the CDR3 is TGTGCCAGCAGTCCTTCCACAGGGGTCCCCACTGAAGCTTTCTTT. Translation gives CASSPSTGVPTEAFF. The chain employs TRBV6-1 and TRBJ1-1; 7 bases align to TRBD1. Germline V CDR1 and CDR2: MNHNS, SASEGT. The CDR3 spans 15 residues. The V segment lost 5 bases and the J segment 4 bases; nucleotides outside the gene matches: 10.

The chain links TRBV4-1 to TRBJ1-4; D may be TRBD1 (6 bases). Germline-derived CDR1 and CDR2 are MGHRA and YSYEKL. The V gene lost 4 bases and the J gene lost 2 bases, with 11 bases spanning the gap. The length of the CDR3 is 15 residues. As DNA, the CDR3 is TGCGCCAGCAGCCTACGGACAGTTACTAATGAAAAACTGTTTTTT. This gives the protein CASSLRTVTNEKLFF.

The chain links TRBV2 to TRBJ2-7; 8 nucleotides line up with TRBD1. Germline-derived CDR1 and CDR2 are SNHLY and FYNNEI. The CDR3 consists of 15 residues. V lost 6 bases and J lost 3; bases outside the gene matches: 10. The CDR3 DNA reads TGTGCCAGCAGGGCCTGGGCAGGGGGCTTCTACGAGCAGTACTTC. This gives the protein CASRAWAGGFYEQYF.

The CDR3 nucleotides are TGCAGCGTTGGGGAGGGCTCCTACTATGGCTACACCTTC. It translates to CSVGEGSYYGYTF. This rearrangement joins TRBV29-1 to TRBJ1-2, with unresolved D. CDR3 length: 13 residues. CDR1 is SQVTM and CDR2 is ANQGSEA in the germline V gene. The germline V and J ends were trimmed by 4 bases and 3 bases, with 12 bases remaining between them.

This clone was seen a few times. The CDR3 is CASSLLGGAADTQYF. As DNA, the CDR3 is TGTGCCAGCAGCCTACTCGGGGGGGCCGCAGATACGCAGTATTTT. V gene TRBV7-7 combines with J gene TRBJ2-3; 8 bases are a match to TRBD2. With V trimmed by 5 bases and J by 4 bases, 8 bases remained unmatched. The CDR3 spans 15 residues. CDR1 is SSHAT, CDR2 FNYEAQ, per germline (reference sequence).

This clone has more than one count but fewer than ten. The CDR3 sequence: CASSSPKTVNTEAFF. The CDR3 coding sequence is TGCGCCAGCAGCTCACCAAAGACAGTGAACACTGAAGCTTTCTTT. The rearrangement joins TRBV5-1 to TRBJ1-1, with a weak D call TRBD1 (5 bases). Germline-derived CDR1 and CDR2 are SGHRS and YFSETQ. This CDR3 has 15 amino acids. V was trimmed by 3 bases and J by 0 bases, leaving 12 bases between them.